The T cell receptor beta chain under discussion was sequenced for a study of blood T cell repertoires in COVID-19. In the study overall: Donors in the United States, Italy and Spain gave samples during acute or convalescent COVID-19. T cells, B-cell-depleted T cells, or PBMCs provided the cDNA or gDNA that served as material.

Looked up from germline, CDR1 is MNHEY and CDR2 is SVGEGT. The V gene lost 0 bases and the J gene lost 4 bases, with 10 bases spanning the gap. The CDR3 loop spans 15 amino acids. In the study's own analysis: Counts of nucleated cells, estimated from reference gene primer amplification, were obtained. The repertoire was sequenced with immunoSEQ multiplex PCR; TCRdb's copy has only in-frame clones and lacks some. V, J and clone size reflect that table, while D and trimming were determined from the DNA. The sample includes a few hundred thousand clones, more than 80% seen only once; the top ten take around 6.6%. This clone has only a few counts.

The specimen sequenced was peripheral blood. The genes are TRBV6-2 or TRBV6-3 and TRBJ1-5; TRBD1 is a possible D gene (5 bases). The TCR originated in a man aged 18 to 29 who had recovered from COVID-19. The CDR3 region is CASSYSMGGNQPQHF. CDR3 coding DNA: TGTGCCAGCAGTTACTCGATGGGGGGGAATCAGCCCCAGCATTTT.